This TCR beta chain was obtained from a study of blood T cell repertoires in COVID-19. Study as a whole: The cDNA or gDNA used as material had been derived from T cells, B-cell-depleted T cells, or PBMCs.

Germline CDR1 MNHEY, CDR2 SVGAGI. CDR3 length equals 13 residues. V lost 7 bases to trimming and J lost 5 bases, with 12 bases between them. Participant-given clinical history determined each cohort assignment. Before they entered the study, exposed participants had met a COVID-19 case within 2 weeks. Only in-frame clones appear in the TCRdb table, and some are missing; sequencing was by immunoSEQ multiplex PCR. The sample yields fewer than 250,000 clones, around 84% seen once. The sequenced material came from PBMCs or T cells enriched from blood (not recorded which). The origin of this receptor is a woman aged 25 to 45 who had been exposed to COVID-19. This sequence joins TRBV6-5 and TRBJ1-5; possible D gene TRBD1, 5 bases. CDR3 in DNA: TGTGCCAGCACGGAGGGGTTTTATCAGCCCCAGCATTTT. This sequence encodes CASTEGFYQPQHF.